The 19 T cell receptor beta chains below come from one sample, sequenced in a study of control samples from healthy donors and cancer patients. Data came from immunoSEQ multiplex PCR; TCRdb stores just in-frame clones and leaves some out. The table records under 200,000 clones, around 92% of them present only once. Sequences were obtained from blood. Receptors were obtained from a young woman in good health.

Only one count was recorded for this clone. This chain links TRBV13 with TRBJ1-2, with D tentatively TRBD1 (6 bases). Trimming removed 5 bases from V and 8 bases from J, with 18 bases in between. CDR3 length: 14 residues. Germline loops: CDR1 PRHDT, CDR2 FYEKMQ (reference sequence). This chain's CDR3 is CASSTPQGLGGYTF. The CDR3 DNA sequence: TGTGCCAGCAGCACTCCCCAGGGGTTGGGAGGCTACACCTTC. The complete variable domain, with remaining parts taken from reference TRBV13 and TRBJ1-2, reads AAGVIQSPRHLIKEKRETATLKCYPIPRHDTVYWYQQGPGQDPQFLISFYEKMQSDKGSIPDRFSAQQFSDYHSELNMSSLELGDSALYFCASSTPQGLGGYTFGSGTRLTVV.

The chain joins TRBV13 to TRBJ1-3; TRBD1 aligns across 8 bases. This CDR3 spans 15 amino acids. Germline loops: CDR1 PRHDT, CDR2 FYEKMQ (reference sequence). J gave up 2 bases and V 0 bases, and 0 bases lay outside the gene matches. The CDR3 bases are TGTGCCAGCAGCTTAGGGACAGGGGCTGGAAACACCATATATTTT. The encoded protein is CASSLGTGAGNTIYF.

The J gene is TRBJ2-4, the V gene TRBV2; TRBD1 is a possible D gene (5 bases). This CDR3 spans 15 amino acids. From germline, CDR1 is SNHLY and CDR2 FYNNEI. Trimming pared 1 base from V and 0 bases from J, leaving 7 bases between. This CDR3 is CASSEGQIAKNIQYF. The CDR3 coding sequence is TGTGCCAGCAGTGAAGGACAGATAGCCAAAAACATTCAGTACTTC.

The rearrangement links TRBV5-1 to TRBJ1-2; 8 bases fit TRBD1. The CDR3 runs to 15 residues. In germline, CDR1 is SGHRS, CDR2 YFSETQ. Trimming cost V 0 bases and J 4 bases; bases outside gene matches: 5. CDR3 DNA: TGCGCCAGCAGCTTGGGGACAGGGCCTACCTATGGCTACACCTTC. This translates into CASSLGTGPTYGYTF.

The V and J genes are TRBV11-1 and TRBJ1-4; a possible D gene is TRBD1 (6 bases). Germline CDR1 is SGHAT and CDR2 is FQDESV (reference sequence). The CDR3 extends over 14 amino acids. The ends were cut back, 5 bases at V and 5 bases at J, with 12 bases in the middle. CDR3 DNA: TGTGCCAGCAGCCCCGGGGGGCCGAATGAAAAACTGTTTTTT. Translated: CASSPGGPNEKLFF.

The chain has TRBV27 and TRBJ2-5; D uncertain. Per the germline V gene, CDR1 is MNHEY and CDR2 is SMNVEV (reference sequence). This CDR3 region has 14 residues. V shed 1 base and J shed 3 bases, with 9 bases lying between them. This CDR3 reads CASSLYPTEETQYF. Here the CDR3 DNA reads TGTGCCAGCAGTTTATATCCGACGGAAGAGACCCAGTACTTC.

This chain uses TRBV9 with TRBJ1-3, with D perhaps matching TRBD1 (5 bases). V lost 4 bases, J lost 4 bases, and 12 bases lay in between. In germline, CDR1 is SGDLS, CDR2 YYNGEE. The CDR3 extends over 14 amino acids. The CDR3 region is CASSLREPGNTIYF. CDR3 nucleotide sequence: TGTGCCAGCAGCCTCAGGGAACCCGGAAACACCATATATTTT.

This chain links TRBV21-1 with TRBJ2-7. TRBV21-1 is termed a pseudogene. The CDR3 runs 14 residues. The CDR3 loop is CASSKRWVYYEQYF. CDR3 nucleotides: TGTGCCAGCAGCAAAAGGTGGGTCTACTACGAGCAGTACTTC.

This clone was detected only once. The CDR3 spells CASSPGGYNEQFF. CDR3 in DNA: TGTGCCAGCAGCCCAGGGGGTTACAATGAGCAGTTCTTC. The chain recombines TRBV11-2 with TRBJ2-1, with 7 bases aligning to TRBD1. The ends lost 5 bases at V and 4 bases at J; junction bases unmatched: 2. The V gene's germline CDR1 is SGHAT and CDR2 FQNNGV. This CDR3 spans 13 amino acids.

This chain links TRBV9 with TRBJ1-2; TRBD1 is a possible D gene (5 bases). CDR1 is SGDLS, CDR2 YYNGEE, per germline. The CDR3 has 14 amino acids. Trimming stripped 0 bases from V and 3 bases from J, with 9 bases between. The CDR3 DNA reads TGTGCCAGCAGCGTAGACGCGGGGGACTATGGCTACACCTTC. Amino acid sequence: CASSVDAGDYGYTF.

The CDR3 DNA follows: TGTGCCAGCAGCCGAACAGGGGGTAATGAAAAACTGTTTTTT. Protein sequence: CASSRTGGNEKLFF. The V gene is TRBV9, the J gene TRBJ1-4; 8 positions agree with TRBD1. The ends lost 4 bases at V and 4 bases at J; junction bases unmatched: 3. Germline V gene data show CDR1 as SGDLS and CDR2 as YYNGEE. The CDR3 is 14 residues long.

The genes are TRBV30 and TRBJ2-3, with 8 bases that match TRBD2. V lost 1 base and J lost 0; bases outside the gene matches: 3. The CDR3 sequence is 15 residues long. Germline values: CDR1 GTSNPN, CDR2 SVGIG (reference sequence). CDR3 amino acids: CAWSGTSPSTDTQYF. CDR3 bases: TGTGCCTGGAGTGGGACTAGCCCGAGCACAGATACGCAGTATTTT.

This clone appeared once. The CDR3 DNA reads TGTGCCAGCATCGGACAGGGGGCGTCTGGGGCCAACGTCCTGACTTTC. Amino acid sequence: CASIGQGASGANVLTF. V and J are TRBV27 and TRBJ2-6; 11 bases fit TRBD1. Losses at the gene ends were 7 bases for V and 1 base for J; bases not matched to a gene: 3. There are 16 residues in the CDR3. CDR1 is MNHEY and CDR2 is SMNVEV in the germline V gene (reference sequence).

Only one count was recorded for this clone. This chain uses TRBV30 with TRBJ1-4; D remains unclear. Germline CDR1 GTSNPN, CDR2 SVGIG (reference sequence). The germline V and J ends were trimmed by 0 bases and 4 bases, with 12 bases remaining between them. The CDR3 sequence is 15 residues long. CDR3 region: CAWSVRQVINEKLFF. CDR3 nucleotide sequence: TGTGCCTGGAGTGTACGTCAGGTCATTAATGAAAAACTGTTTTTT.

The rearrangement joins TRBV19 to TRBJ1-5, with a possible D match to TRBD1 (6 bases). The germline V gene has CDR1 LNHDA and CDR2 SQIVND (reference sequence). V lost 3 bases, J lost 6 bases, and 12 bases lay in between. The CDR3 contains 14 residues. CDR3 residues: CASSMRGTFQPQHF. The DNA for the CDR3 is TGTGCCAGTAGTATGAGGGGGACGTTTCAGCCCCAGCATTTT.

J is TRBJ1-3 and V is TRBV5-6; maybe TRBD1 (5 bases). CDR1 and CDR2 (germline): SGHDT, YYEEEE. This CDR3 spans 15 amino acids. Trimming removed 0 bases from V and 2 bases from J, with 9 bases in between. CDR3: CASSLAGAPGNTIYF. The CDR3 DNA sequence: TGTGCCAGCAGCTTGGCCGGGGCCCCTGGAAACACCATATATTTT.

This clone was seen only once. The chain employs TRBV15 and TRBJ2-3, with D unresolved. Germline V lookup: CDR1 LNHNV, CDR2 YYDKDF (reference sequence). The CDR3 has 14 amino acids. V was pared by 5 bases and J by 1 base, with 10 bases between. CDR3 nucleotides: TGTGCCACCAGCCCGGCCGGTCGCACAGATACGCAGTATTTT. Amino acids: CATSPAGRTDTQYF.

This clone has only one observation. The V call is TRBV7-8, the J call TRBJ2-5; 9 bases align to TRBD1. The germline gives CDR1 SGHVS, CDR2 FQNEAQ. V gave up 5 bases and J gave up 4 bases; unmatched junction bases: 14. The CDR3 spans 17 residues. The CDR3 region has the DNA TGTGCCAGCAGCCCCCTTACGCGATGGACAGGGGTAGAGACCCAGTACTTC. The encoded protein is CASSPLTRWTGVETQYF.

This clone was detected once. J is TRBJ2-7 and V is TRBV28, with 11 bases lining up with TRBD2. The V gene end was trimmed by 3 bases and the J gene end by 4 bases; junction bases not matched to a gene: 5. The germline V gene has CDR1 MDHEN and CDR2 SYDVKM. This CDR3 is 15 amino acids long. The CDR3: CASSFRASGRYEQYF. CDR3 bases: TGTGCCAGCAGTTTCAGGGCTAGCGGGAGGTACGAGCAGTACTTC.